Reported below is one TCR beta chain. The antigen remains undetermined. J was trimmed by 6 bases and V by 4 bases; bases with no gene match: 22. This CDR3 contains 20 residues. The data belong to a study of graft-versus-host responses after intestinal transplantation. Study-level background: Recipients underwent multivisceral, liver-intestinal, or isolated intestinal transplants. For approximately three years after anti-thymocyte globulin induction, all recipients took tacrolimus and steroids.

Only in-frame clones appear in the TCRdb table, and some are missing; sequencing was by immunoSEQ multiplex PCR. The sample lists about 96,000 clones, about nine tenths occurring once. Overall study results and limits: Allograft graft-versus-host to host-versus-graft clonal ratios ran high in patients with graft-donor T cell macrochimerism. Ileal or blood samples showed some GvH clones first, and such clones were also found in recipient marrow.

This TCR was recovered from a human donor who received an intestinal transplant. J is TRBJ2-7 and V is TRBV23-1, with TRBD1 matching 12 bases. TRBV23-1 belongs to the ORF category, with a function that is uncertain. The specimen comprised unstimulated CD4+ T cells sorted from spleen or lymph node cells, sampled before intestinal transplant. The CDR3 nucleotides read TGCGCCAGCAGTCGGGTCCCCCGGGACAGGGGGCTAAAAGATCTACGCGAGCAGTACTTC. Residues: CASSRVPRDRGLKDLREQYF.